This T cell receptor beta chain was recovered during a study of shared clonotypes between healthy human individuals (dated by TCRdb to about 2020). Broadly, across the study: The cohort included three men and a couple of women between 18 and 49 years of age. For each donor, CD4 naive and CD4 memory were each given three plates, CD8 naive was given two plates, and CD8 memory was given one plate. Blood TCR repertoires of five healthy adults were deeply sequenced to estimate repertoire size and the extent of clonotype sharing between individuals. To increase sequencing depth and limit assay-specific biases, different laboratories used diverse techniques to prepare libraries and sequence TCR repertoires. Leukapheresis yielded between about 0.85 and 9 billion PBMCs per donor. Overall study outcomes, separate from this receptor: Pairwise subsampling indicated that sequencing depth was expected to affect the degree of clonotype sharing among donors. Sharing across several donors was observed for approximately 5% of naive CD4, less than 4% of naive CD8, 2% to 2.5% of memory CD4, and 0.4% of memory CD8 clonotypes. Compared with non-shared clonotypes, the clonotypes found in all four sorted-subset donors had higher generation probabilities. Because the study included a small number of donors, the genetic and exposure-history diversity represented was limited. Naive subsets generally had larger estimated clonotype richness than memory subsets. Sampling was restricted to blood, and TCR repertoires in tissue are likely to differ from TCR repertoires in blood. Rarefaction of sorted-subset datasets indicated incomplete sequencing despite the large sequencing depth.

Healthy HIV-negative adults with no recently reported acute infections or vaccinations were included as donors. Only Caucasian adults living in Nashville, Tennessee, USA were represented among the donors. CD4+ T cells were enriched by magnetic negative selection; naive cells were then positively selected on CD45RA, and the negative fraction formed the memory subset. After blood collection by leukapheresis, PBMCs were isolated using Ficoll-Histopaque density gradient centrifugation and then cryopreserved in the vapor phase of liquid nitrogen. Analytical flow cytometry was used to check the purity and quantity of each magnetically sorted T cell population. Genomic DNA was isolated from each sorted fraction and quantified by UV absorbance on a Nanodrop 2000c. Turning to this clone: Its antigen specificity is not known. There are no base qualities to consult, and no much larger clone falls within one base.

Using the deep immunoSEQ assay, multiplex PCR amplified TCR CDR3 regions from genomic DNA. For each cell subset, the extracted genomic DNA was distributed evenly across all wells of several immunoSEQ 96-well plates, and each plate served as one replicate. For sorted subsets, roughly 190 ng of genomic DNA, equivalent to 25,000 to 35,000 T cell genomes, went into each replicate PCR. Purified libraries were quantified with a Qubit 3.0 fluorometer, sized on a Bioanalyzer 2100, and re-quantified with the KAPA Library Quantification kit. Each immunoSEQ 96-well plate was sequenced on its own single-read 150-cycle Illumina NextSeq 550 flow cell. In the original analysis: The immunoSEQ output contained only junctional sequences without quality scores, so filtering could not match that applied to full-length reads. To assign V/J genes and CDR3, sequences were annotated against IMGT germline references using PyIR, a Python wrapper for IgBLAST v1.9. Reads were removed for weak V/J assignments (E-value above 1e-6), missing CDR3, stop codons, out-of-frame junctions, or ambiguous translated residues. V3J clonotypes were defined by identical inferred V gene, J gene, and CDR3 amino acid sequence. To compute the percentage overlap between repertoires, the number of shared unique clonotypes was divided by the size of the smaller repertoire. Repertoire richness was assessed with RTK rarefaction, the Chao1 estimator, and Recon v2.1 estimates of unobserved clonotypes. Generation probabilities were computed with OLGA for all TCRbeta clonotypes obtained by the gDNA method from a handful of donors. As stored in TCRdb, this immuneACCESS dataset retains in-frame rearrangements with V and J assigned. A fraction of the clones does not appear; measured against another copy, unresolved V genes explain less than half of the discrepancy, and the remainder lacks a known reason. V and J calls and clone size are those listed in that table; D and trimming were worked out from the DNA. In this sample the table shows more than 2,000,000 clones, approximately 94% of which occur a single time. The ten largest account for around 0.14% of the sample.

The germline V gene (reference sequence) gives CDR1 as LNHDA and CDR2 as SQIVND. Inclusive of the bounding cysteine and phenylalanine, the CDR3 is 15 residues long. The entry retains the CDR3 DNA only, 45 bases that are in frame from base 1. The germline ends are 18 bases apart after V is trimmed by 6 bases and J by 4 bases. This clonotype was obtained from a man between 18 and 35 years old in good health. Sequencing was carried out using naive CD4+ T cells sorted from blood. According to the study, the label for this sample's cell subset or site signals: CD45RA+ positively selected. Recombination joined TRBV19 with TRBJ2-5; no D gene call is confident. The CDR3 reads as follows: CASSRVAGSGETQYF. The nucleotide sequence reads TGTGCCAGTAGCAGAGTGGCAGGTTCGGGAGAGACCCAGTACTTC.